A single sample is the source of the 27 T cell receptor beta chains below, sequenced in a study of CD8 T cells in Susac syndrome. A quantity of about 0.5 to 1 ug RNA underwent reverse transcription using random hexamers. MiXCR, run by TCRdb on the immunoSEQ multiplex PCR reads, gives a single entry per CDR3 protein. Of 200,000 to 250,000 distinct CDR3 sequences detected, about 94% appear once; the ten largest clones hold approximately 0.15%. The specimen sequenced was CD4+ T cells from PBMCs. Receptor source: a human donor with Susac syndrome.

The V call is TRBV20-1, the J call TRBJ1-1; no clear D gene. Germline CDR1 reads DFQATT; CDR2 reads SNEGSKA (reference sequence). The CDR3 length is 15 residues. Deletions cut 0 bases from V and 0 bases from J, with 11 bases between. CDR3 sequence: CSARDGRTLNTEAFF. As DNA, the CDR3 is TGCAGTGCTAGAGATGGGCGGACCTTGAACACTGAAGCTTTCTTT.

The genes are TRBV3-1 and TRBJ2-3; no clear D gene. Germline CDR1 reads LGHDT; CDR2 reads YNNKEL (reference sequence). This CDR3 has 12 residues. Trimming took off 4 bases at V and 5 bases at J, with 7 bases between the two ends. CDR3 in amino acids: CASSRSGDTQYF. The CDR3 DNA sequence: TGTGCCAGCAGCCGTTCGGGAGATACGCAGTATTTT.

The chain links TRBV6-1 to TRBJ1-1; TRBD1 matches at 8 bases. CDR1 MNHNS and CDR2 SASEGT come from the germline V gene. CDR3 size: 14 residues. Losses at the gene ends were 4 bases for V and 1 base for J; bases not matched to a gene: 2. CDR3 bases: TGTGCCAGCAGTGTGGACAGGGAGAACACTGAAGCTTTCTTT. Translating gives CASSVDRENTEAFF.

The sample holds one count of this clonotype. Written as DNA, the CDR3 is TGTGCCAGCAGTGACTCGAAGGTGGGGCCGGGGACCGCCTATGGCTACACCTTC. Its protein is CASSDSKVGPGTAYGYTF. This chain uses TRBV6-4 with TRBJ1-2, with TRBD1 as a possible D gene (5 bases). Deletions cut 0 bases from V and 4 bases from J, with 21 bases between. Germline CDR1 is MRHNA and CDR2 is SNTAGT. The CDR3 runs 18 residues.

The V gene is TRBV6-5, the J gene TRBJ2-5; maybe TRBD2 (6 bases). Trimming left V 6 bases short and J 4 bases short, with 18 bases between. Germline V CDR1 and CDR2: MNHEY, SVGAGI. There are 15 residues in the CDR3. CDR3 in DNA: TGTGCCAGCAGCCCCGGTGGAAGGGGAGGAGAGACCCAGTACTTC. As protein: CASSPGGRGGETQYF.

The J gene is TRBJ2-3, the V gene TRBV4-2; no reliable D call. Trimming removed 0 bases from V and 1 base from J, with 11 bases in between. This CDR3 spans 16 amino acids. Looked up from germline, CDR1 is LGHNA and CDR2 is YNFKEQ. The CDR3, as DNA: TGTGCCAGCAGCCAAGAAGGGCCGCCTCGCACAGATACGCAGTATTTT. Amino acids: CASSQEGPPRTDTQYF.

CDR3 residues: CASSYSRLADEKLFF. The CDR3 coding sequence is TGTGCCAGCAGTTACTCGAGACTGGCAGACGAAAAACTGTTTTTT. This sequence joins TRBV6-5 and TRBJ1-4; the D is unclear. Per the germline V gene, CDR1 is MNHEY and CDR2 is SVGAGI. V gave up 0 bases and J gave up 8 bases, with 13 bases separating them. CDR3 size: 15 residues.

The chain links TRBV5-1 to TRBJ1-6; 9 bases map to TRBD1. CDR3 length: 15 residues. V lost 4 bases and J lost 7; bases outside the gene matches: 6. The germline gives CDR1 SGHRS, CDR2 YFSETQ. The CDR3 region has the DNA TGCGCCAGCAGCGGGGGACAGGGCAAGAATTCACCCCTCCACTTT. The encoded protein is CASSGGQGKNSPLHF.

The chain joins TRBV20-1 to TRBJ2-1; 8 nucleotides match TRBD2. The CDR3 sequence is 15 residues long. In germline, CDR1 is DFQATT, CDR2 SNEGSKA (reference sequence). Trimming took 3 bases from V and 7 from J; bases not matched to a gene: 11. The DNA of the CDR3 is TGCAGTGCTAGGTTTAGCGGGGCCAGAGGGAATGAGCAGTTCTTC. Translating gives CSARFSGARGNEQFF.

The chain joins TRBV25-1 to TRBJ1-3, with D perhaps matching TRBD1 (5 bases). The V end lost 3 bases, the J end lost 0 bases, and 9 bases lay between the germline ends. The germline V gene has CDR1 MGHDK and CDR2 SYGVNS. The CDR3 covers 15 residues. Here the CDR3 reads CASSEGRPSGNTIYF. CDR3 DNA: TGTGCCAGCAGTGAGGGACGGCCCTCTGGAAACACCATATATTTT.

The rearrangement links TRBV11-3 to TRBJ2-1, with a tentative D call TRBD2 (5 bases). Germline CDR1 and CDR2: SGHNT and YENEEA. CDR3 size: 14 residues. Deletions cut 0 bases from V and 8 bases from J, with 11 bases between. The CDR3 sequence is CASSLDTHGDEQFF. CDR3 sequence (DNA): TGTGCCAGCAGCTTAGATACCCACGGGGATGAGCAGTTCTTC.

The rearrangement joins TRBV6-5 to TRBJ2-1; D may be TRBD1 (5 bases). Germline V CDR1 and CDR2: MNHEY, SVGAGI. The CDR3 is made up of 13 amino acids. V lost 6 bases and J 8 bases, leaving 14 bases between the germline ends. The CDR3 DNA reads as TGTGCCAGCAGCCCCCAGGGCGCGGATGAGCAGTTCTTC. It encodes CASSPQGADEQFF.

This chain uses TRBV12-5 with TRBJ2-1; D is ambiguous. CDR1 and CDR2 from the germline V gene are LGHNT and FRNRAP. The CDR3 sequence is 14 residues long. V was pared by 4 bases and J by 4 bases, with 11 bases between. The CDR3 loop is CASGSYRAYNEQFF. The CDR3, as DNA: TGTGCTAGTGGTTCATACAGAGCTTACAATGAGCAGTTCTTC.

The DNA of the CDR3 is TGTGCCAGCAGCCAAGCATTGGGGGATGCCAAAAACATTCAGTACTTC. It codes for CASSQALGDAKNIQYF. V is TRBV4-2 and J is TRBJ2-4; D is tentatively TRBD1 or TRBD2 (5 bases each). The germline gives CDR1 LGHNA, CDR2 YNFKEQ. The V end was cut by 1 base, the J end by 1 base, with 11 bases between. CDR3 length: 16 residues.

This chain uses TRBV5-1 with TRBJ1-6; weak D call: TRBD1 (6 bases). Germline V gene lookup returns CDR1 SGHRS and CDR2 YFSETQ. Trimming pared 3 bases from V and 7 bases from J, leaving 14 bases between. This CDR3 region has 15 residues. CDR3 in amino acids: CASSWGGQGNSPLHF. The CDR3 DNA sequence: TGCGCCAGCAGCTGGGGGGGGCAGGGGAATTCACCCCTCCACTTT.

The J gene is TRBJ1-6, the V gene TRBV5-5, with TRBD1 identical over 7 bases. The CDR3 runs 15 residues. The V segment lost 4 bases and the J segment 9 bases; nucleotides outside the gene matches: 10. The germline gives CDR1 SGHKS, CDR2 YYEKEE (reference sequence). The CDR3 nucleotides are TGTGCCAGCAGCCCCACAGGGGAAGGAGGTTCACCCCTCCACTTT. Translated, it gives CASSPTGEGGSPLHF.

The genes are TRBV7-9 and TRBJ1-4; D remains unclear. CDR3 length: 16 amino acids. V was pared by 3 bases and J by 0 bases, with 11 bases between. CDR1 is SEHNR and CDR2 is FQNEAQ in the germline V gene (reference sequence). DNA of the CDR3: TGTGCCAGCAGCTTTAGAAGTTTCGCAACTAATGAAAAACTGTTTTTT. Translation: CASSFRSFATNEKLFF.

J is TRBJ2-7 and V is TRBV19; tentative D call: TRBD1 (6 bases). The CDR3 length is 16 residues. V was cut by 4 bases and J by 7 bases, with 23 bases left in between. From germline, CDR1 is LNHDA and CDR2 SQIVND (reference sequence). The DNA for the CDR3 is TGTGCCAGTAGTACCCGGACAGACCTCCTAGGGCGGGAGCAGTACTTC. Translation gives CASSTRTDLLGREQYF.

The chain couples TRBV29-1 to TRBJ1-2; D call uncertain. The V end was cut by 0 bases, the J end by 4 bases, with 9 bases between. CDR1 and CDR2 from the germline V gene are SQVTM and ANQGSEA. The CDR3 is 13 residues long. The CDR3 DNA sequence: TGCAGCGTTGAAGAACGGCCAGTCTATGGCTACACCTTC. This translates into CSVEERPVYGYTF. The full variable domain, rest sourced from reference TRBV29-1 and TRBJ1-2, is SAVISQKPSRDICQRGTSLTIQCQVDSQVTMMFWYRQQPGQSLTLIATANQGSEATYESGFVIDKFPISRPNLTFSTLTVSNMSPEDSSIYLCSVEERPVYGYTFGSGTRLTVV.

The chain carries TRBV30 and TRBJ1-1, with D unresolved. V was pared by 3 bases and J by 1 base, with 12 bases between. CDR3 length: 14 amino acids. Germline V gene data show CDR1 as GTSNPN and CDR2 as SVGIG (reference sequence). Here the CDR3 reads CAWSLPPPNTEAFF. In nucleotides, the CDR3 is TGTGCCTGGAGCCTCCCTCCCCCGAACACTGAAGCTTTCTTT.

This clonotype appeared a few times. The chain combines TRBV28 with TRBJ1-5; D gene unclear. The germline V and J ends were trimmed by 1 base and 5 bases, with 3 bases remaining between them. CDR3 size: 12 residues. In germline, CDR1 is MDHEN, CDR2 SYDVKM. The CDR3 coding sequence is TGTGCCAGCAGTTTATCTGATCAGCCCCAGCATTTT. Amino acids: CASSLSDQPQHF.

The CDR3 loop is CSATGTGVLRYNEQFF. The CDR3, as DNA: TGCAGTGCCACGGGGACAGGTGTCCTTAGATACAATGAGCAGTTCTTC. V usage is TRBV20-1 and J usage is TRBJ2-1; 8 bases match TRBD1. CDR1 is DFQATT and CDR2 is SNEGSKA in the germline V gene (reference sequence). V shed 6 bases and J 4 bases; nucleotides not matched to a gene: 14. The CDR3 is 16 residues long.

The chain uses TRBV7-3 and TRBJ1-5; D is unresolved. CDR3 length: 15 amino acids. The germline CDR1 and CDR2 sequences are SGHTA and FQGTGA. V was shortened by 6 bases and J by 0 bases, with 12 bases between the two germline ends. CDR3 amino acids: CASSPDGTSNQPQHF. CDR3 nucleotide sequence: TGTGCCAGCAGTCCCGACGGCACTAGCAATCAGCCCCAGCATTTT. Full variable domain (outside the CDR3, taken from reference TRBV7-3 and TRBJ1-5): GAGVSQTPSNKVTEKGKYVELRCDPISGHTALYWYRQSLGQGPEFLIYFQGTGAADDSGLPNDRFFAVRPEGSVSTLKIQRTERGDSAVYLCASSPDGTSNQPQHFGDGTRLSIL.

This rearrangement joins TRBV2 to TRBJ1-6, with D perhaps TRBD1 (5 bases). CDR1 is SNHLY and CDR2 is FYNNEI in the germline V gene. CDR3 length: 16 residues. V lost 2 bases, J lost 9 bases, and 17 bases lay in between. CDR3 DNA sequence: TGTGCCAGCAGTGAAAGGCGCCCACCTGGGGGTTCACCCCTCCACTTT. It yields the protein CASSERRPPGGSPLHF.

The V and J genes are TRBV6-4 and TRBJ1-6; TRBD1 agrees at 8 bases. The V and J ends lost 3 bases and 7 bases, in that order; junction bases with no gene match: 2. In germline, CDR1 is MRHNA, CDR2 SNTAGT. The CDR3 totals 14 residues. The CDR3 DNA sequence: TGTGCCAGCAGTGAAGGGACAGGCAATTCACCCCTCCACTTT. Its translation is CASSEGTGNSPLHF.

The chain uses TRBV6-1 and TRBJ2-4; 14 bases match TRBD2. The V segment lost 6 bases and the J segment 0 bases; nucleotides outside the gene matches: 7. There are 18 residues in the CDR3. Germline V gives CDR1 MNHNS, CDR2 SASEGT. CDR3: CASRTGLAGGLAKNIQYF. In nucleotides, the CDR3 is TGTGCCAGCAGAACCGGACTAGCGGGGGGCCTAGCCAAAAACATTCAGTACTTC.

This clonotype was recorded only once. The chain carries TRBV6-5 and TRBJ2-3, with TRBD1 matching 7 bases. The V and J ends lost 5 bases and 0 bases, in that order; junction bases with no gene match: 5. The CDR3 is 15 residues long. Per germline, CDR1 MNHEY and CDR2 SVGAGI. The CDR3 DNA reads TGTGCCAGCAGTCCAGGGGACAGTAGCACAGATACGCAGTATTTT. Translated: CASSPGDSSTDTQYF.